Listed below are T cell receptor beta chains from one sample, sequenced in a study of T cells after yellow fever vaccination. TCRdb reprocessed the 5' RACE reads with MiXCR, giving one entry per CDR3 protein. Seen here are 250,000 or so distinct CDR3 sequences, 6.9% observed once, and the top ten hold about 0.9%. The specimen comprised CD4+ T cells sorted from PBMCs, sampled 15 days after the yellow fever booster vaccination. Receptors were obtained from a man between 25 and 39 years old who received the YFV17D yellow fever vaccine. Both conserved end residues are part of each CDR3. The D gene is left open where the match is weak.

>-|TRBV20-1
CSVRGATDTQYF
>-|TRBV18
CASSAGFTDDTGELFF
>-|TRBV14
CASSQGRVTYNSPLHF
>-|TRBV7-2
CASSLETGTQYF
>-|TRBV20-1
CSATEPKRGYNEQIF
>-|TRBV20-1
CSARWTMNTEAFF
>-|TRBV6-5
CASRRGNTIYF
>TRBD2|TRBV7-2
CASSFSGSSYNEQFF
>-|TRBV5-1
CASSSAPVGSGNTIYF
>TRBD2|TRBV20-1
CSASLAANTGELFF
>-|TRBV4-3
CASSQDRTGTEAFF
>-|TRBV12-3/TRBV12-4
CASSLGLGTSYVYEQYF
>-|TRBV28
CAVRASSYNEQFF
>TRBD1|TRBV7-6
CASSLAPPGGTGVNTEAFF
>TRBD1|TRBV20-1
CSARDPDRGEQYF
>-|TRBV5-1
CASSLGHRNTEAFF
>-|TRBV29-1
CSVVGNEKLFF
>TRBD2|TRBV11-2
CASSQRGLAGGPRGNEQFF
>-|TRBV3-1
CASSQEGNSNQPQHF
>-|TRBV4-2
CASSQEVSGRGHETQYF
>-|TRBV28
CASDSGEKLFF
>TRBD1|TRBV4-2
CASSRVGTGGAGYNEQFF
>-|TRBV20-1
CSASSAGKSSTGELFF
>-|TRBV6-2/TRBV6-3
CASGKANEKLFF
>TRBD2|TRBV5-1
CASSTTSGRGYNEQFF
>-|TRBV7-6
CASSLDGRGETQYF
>-|TRBV3-1
CASSKWTKVPSNEQFF
>TRBD2|TRBV5-1
CASRLAGERDTQYF
>TRBD2|TRBV7-9
CASSRTSGTPWEQFF
>-|TRBV2
CASSKLTGGGGANVLTF
>-|TRBV7-2
CASSSQPIAGGTEAFF
>TRBD1|TRBV7-9
CASSFGTATYEQYF
>TRBD1|TRBV7-2
CASSLFPGQGRGYTF